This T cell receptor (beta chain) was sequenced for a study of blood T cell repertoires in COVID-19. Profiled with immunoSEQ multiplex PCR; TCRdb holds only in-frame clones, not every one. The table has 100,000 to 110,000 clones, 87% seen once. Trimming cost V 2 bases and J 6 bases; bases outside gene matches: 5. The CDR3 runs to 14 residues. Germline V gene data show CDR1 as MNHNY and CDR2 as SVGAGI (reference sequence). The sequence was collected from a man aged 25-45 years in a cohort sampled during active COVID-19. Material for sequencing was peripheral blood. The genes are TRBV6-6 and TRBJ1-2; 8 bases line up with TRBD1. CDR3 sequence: CASSYGQGADGYTF. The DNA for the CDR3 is TGTGCCAGCAGTTACGGGCAGGGGGCTGATGGCTACACCTTC.